The present T cell receptor beta chain was sequenced within a study of blood T cell repertoires in COVID-19. Study information: From T cells, B-cell-depleted T cells, or PBMCs came the material, which was cDNA or gDNA.

In germline, CDR1 is MNHEY, CDR2 SMNVEV (reference sequence). Trimming pared 0 bases from V and 6 bases from J, leaving 18 bases between. The CDR3 runs 17 residues. Two consecutive negative NP/OP PCR tests, clearance, or resolved symptoms defined Cohort 3 recovery. In the authors' workflow: It was from reference gene primer amplification that nucleated cell counts were estimated. The protocol was immunoSEQ multiplex PCR, while the TCRdb copy is restricted to in-frame clones and leaves out a portion. The D gene and trimming were derived from the DNA, and the V and J assignments and clone size from that table. In the table there are 250,000 to 300,000 clones, about 93% of which are singletons.

The sequenced material came from PBMCs or T cells enriched from blood (not recorded which). The V and J genes are TRBV27 and TRBJ2-1, with a weak D call TRBD1 (6 bases). The clonotype was recovered from a woman aged 30 to 39 who had recovered from COVID-19. DNA of the CDR3: TGTGCCAGCAGTTTATCGATTCAGGGGAGACGCGGCAATGAGCAGTTCTTC. Its protein product is CASSLSIQGRRGNEQFF.